The 21 T cell receptor beta chains given below trace back to one sample, sequenced in a study of vaccination and CD4 T cells after COVID-19. The Oncomine TCR Beta short-read assay sequenced DNA from cultured CD4+ T cells. TCRdb reprocessed the PCR reads via MiXCR and lists one record per CDR3 protein. The sample contains about 16,000 distinct CDR3 sequences, nearly 55% of which appear only once. The treatment here: roughly 11-day PBMC culture with coronavirus spike peptide pools or control peptides (ViraFEST assay). Their target antigens are unknown. The input for sequencing was CD4+ T cells from blood, cultured in vitro, taken before SARS-CoV-2 vaccination. The receptor source for this set is a human donor who had recovered from COVID-19.

This clonotype was observed a handful of times. The V and J genes are TRBV7-2 and TRBJ2-7, with a tentative D call TRBD1 (5 bases). Deletions cut 1 base from V and 13 bases from J, with 11 bases between. The CDR3 is 11 amino acids. Germline V gives CDR1 SGHTA, CDR2 FQGNSA. The CDR3 is CASSLEYDRYF. CDR3 coding DNA: TGTGCCAGCAGCTTAGAATACGACAGATACTTC.

J is TRBJ2-7 and V is TRBV7-2; TRBD2 matches 9 bases. V was pared by 1 base and J by 2 bases, with 12 bases of the junction left unmatched. CDR1 is SGHTA, CDR2 FQGNSA, per germline. This CDR3 is built from 18 residues. CDR3 residues: CASSLVASGMRDPYEQYF. The CDR3 bases are TGTGCCAGCAGCTTAGTGGCTAGCGGGATGCGGGATCCCTACGAGCAGTACTTC.

The gene calls are TRBV19 and TRBJ1-5; D possibly corresponds to TRBD1 (6 bases). V shed 5 bases and J shed 6 bases, with 20 bases lying between them. This CDR3 has 16 amino acids. Looked up from germline, CDR1 is LNHDA and CDR2 is SQIVND (reference sequence). The CDR3 sequence is CASSVRGRGAIQPQHF. CDR3 coding DNA: TGTGCCAGTAGTGTGAGGGGCAGGGGTGCCATTCAGCCCCAGCATTTT.

This CDR3 is CASSSGERVPYEQYF. DNA for the CDR3: TGTGCCAGCAGTTCCGGCGAAAGGGTTCCCTACGAGCAGTACTTC. The J gene is TRBJ2-7, the V gene TRBV27; no firm D call. CDR1 is MNHEY, CDR2 SMNVEV, per germline (reference sequence). V dropped 4 bases and J dropped 2 bases, with 15 bases sitting between them. The CDR3 consists of 15 residues.

This chain uses TRBV7-9 with TRBJ2-7; no firm D call. The CDR3 covers 12 residues. V lost 1 base, J lost 3 bases, and 4 bases lay in between. CDR1 SEHNR and CDR2 FQNEAQ come from the germline V gene (reference sequence). CDR3 sequence: CASSLESYEQYF. In DNA form, the CDR3 reads TGTGCCAGCAGCTTAGAAAGCTACGAGCAGTACTTC.

This clonotype has only a few counts. This chain connects TRBV20-1 to TRBJ1-2; D is undetermined. The germline gives CDR1 DFQATT, CDR2 SNEGSKA (reference sequence). The V end lost 6 bases, the J end lost 1 base, and 24 bases lay between the germline ends. This CDR3 has 17 amino acids. Written as DNA, the CDR3 is TGCAGTGCGCCCTCGCCTATCCTAGACTTTTTTAACTATGGCTACACCTTC. This gives the protein CSAPSPILDFFNYGYTF.

V usage is TRBV10-2 and J usage is TRBJ2-5; maybe TRBD2 (6 bases). V dropped 9 bases and J dropped 5 bases, with 16 bases sitting between them. CDR3 length equals 13 residues. Germline V gene data show CDR1 as WSHSY and CDR2 as SAAADI. The CDR3 loop reads CASLEAGRETQYF. The CDR3 DNA sequence: TGCGCCAGTCTCGAGGCGGGGCGCGAGACCCAGTACTTC.

This clonotype has more than one count but fewer than ten. V gene TRBV2 combines with J gene TRBJ1-2; D is uncertain. V was trimmed by 7 bases and J by 0 bases, leaving 6 bases between them. Germline CDR1 and CDR2: SNHLY and FYNNEI. The CDR3 consists of 12 residues. CDR3 sequence: CASMKSNYGYTF. The CDR3 nucleotides are TGTGCCAGCATGAAATCTAACTATGGCTACACCTTC.

The chain recombines TRBV28 with TRBJ1-2, with a possible D match to TRBD1 (5 bases). Germline V gives CDR1 MDHEN, CDR2 SYDVKM. CDR3 length: 13 amino acids. The V end was cut by 2 bases, the J end by 2 bases, with 6 bases between. This CDR3 is CASSLAGNYGYTF. In DNA, the CDR3 is TGTGCCAGCAGTTTAGCAGGGAACTATGGCTACACCTTC.

This clonotype was observed a few times. The chain links TRBV7-9 to TRBJ1-2; D is possibly TRBD1 (6 bases). Trimming stripped 4 bases from V and 5 bases from J, with 8 bases between. CDR3 length: 12 residues. The germline V gene has CDR1 SEHNR and CDR2 FQNEAQ (reference sequence). CDR3 residues: CASSWDTYGYTF. The DNA of the CDR3 is TGTGCCAGCAGCTGGGACACGTATGGCTACACCTTC.

The V and J genes are TRBV6-1 and TRBJ2-5; 7 bases match TRBD2. The length of the CDR3 is 14 residues. Germline CDR1 MNHNS, CDR2 SASEGT. V lost 7 bases and J lost 1; bases outside the gene matches: 6. The CDR3 here is CASTGGMGQETQYF. The CDR3 DNA follows: TGTGCCAGCACGGGAGGAATGGGCCAAGAGACCCAGTACTTC.

V and J are TRBV2 and TRBJ1-5; D not resolved. V was clipped by 2 bases and J by 4 bases, with 6 bases between them. The CDR3 totals 13 residues. Germline values: CDR1 SNHLY, CDR2 FYNNEI. CDR3 sequence: CASSEQLNQPQHF. For the CDR3, the DNA is TGTGCCAGCAGTGAACAGTTGAATCAGCCCCAGCATTTT.

V is TRBV29-1 and J is TRBJ1-2; D is ambiguous. The CDR3 has 13 amino acids. Trimming pared 2 bases from V and 8 bases from J, leaving 15 bases between. Germline V gene lookup returns CDR1 SQVTM and CDR2 ANQGSEA. CDR3 nucleotides: TGCAGCGTTGAATCGGGGTGGAACGTGGGCTACACCTTC. It specifies CSVESGWNVGYTF.

This clonotype is medium-sized. V gene TRBV19 combines with J gene TRBJ2-3; either TRBD1 or TRBD2 may fit D (5 bases each). Germline loops: CDR1 LNHDA, CDR2 SQIVND (reference sequence). The V gene lost 6 bases and the J gene lost 1 base, with 11 bases spanning the gap. The CDR3 is 14 residues long. This chain's CDR3 is CASRGEIGTDTQYF. The CDR3 nucleotides read TGTGCCAGTAGGGGGGAGATCGGCACAGATACGCAGTATTTT. Supplemented by reference TRBV19 and TRBJ2-3, the full variable domain reads DGGITQSPKYLFRKEGQNVTLSCEQNLNHDAMYWYRQDPGQGLRLIYYSQIVNDFQKGDIAEGYSVSREKKESFPLTVTSAQKNPTAFYLCASRGEIGTDTQYFGPGTRLTVL.

As to this clonotype: At one end, the junction sequence differs from germline, possibly due to a read error. This sequence joins TRBV7-7 and TRBJ2-5, with 7 nucleotides matching TRBD1. The germline CDR1 and CDR2 sequences are SSHAT and FNYEAQ (reference sequence). This CDR3 has 17 amino acids. The CDR3 DNA reads as TGTGCTAGCAGCCGAACCTTACGTAGACAGGGCTTGGAGACCCAGTACTTC. Translating it yields CASSRTLRRQGLETQYF. The entire variable domain, with the rest obtained from reference TRBV7-7 and TRBJ2-5, is as follows: GAGVSQSPRYKVTKRGQDVTLRCDPISSHATLYWYQQALGQGPEFLTYFNYEAQPDKSGLPSDRFSAERPEGSISTLTIQRTEQRDSAMYRCASSRTLRRQGLETQYFGPGTRLLVL.

This clonotype appeared a single time. The chain links TRBV6-1 to TRBJ2-7; no clear D. Germline V gene lookup returns CDR1 MNHNS and CDR2 SASEGT. The ends were cut back, 5 bases at V and 0 bases at J, with 14 bases in the middle. This CDR3 is 15 amino acids long. CDR3: CASSPTPTYSYEQYF. The CDR3 bases are TGTGCCAGCAGTCCCACACCTACTTACTCCTACGAGCAGTACTTC.

V and J are TRBV7-2 and TRBJ1-1, with 10 bases fitting TRBD1. With V trimmed by 5 bases and J by 3 bases, 3 bases remained unmatched. The length of the CDR3 is 14 residues. Per the germline V gene, CDR1 is SGHTA and CDR2 is FQGNSA. CDR3 bases: TGTGCCAGCAGCATGGACAGGGGGGACACTGAAGCTTTCTTT. It yields the protein CASSMDRGDTEAFF.

This clonotype came up a few times. This chain joins TRBV7-2 and TRBJ2-5; 7 nucleotides align to TRBD2. V lost 0 bases, J lost 6 bases, and 1 base stayed unmatched. The CDR3 length is 13 residues. Germline CDR1 and CDR2: SGHTA and FQGNSA. The CDR3 nucleotides are TGTGCCAGCAGCTTAGCGGGAGGGCAGACCCAGTACTTC. Its translation: CASSLAGGQTQYF. Full variable domain (missing parts from reference TRBV7-2 and TRBJ2-5): GAGVSQSPSNKVTEKGKDVELRCDPISGHTALYWYRQSLGQGLEFLIYFQGNSAPDKSGLPSDRFSAERTGGSVSTLTIQRTQQEDSAVYLCASSLAGGQTQYFGPGTRLLVL.

In DNA, the CDR3 is TGTGCCAGCAGGGACAGGAATTACGAGCAGTACTTC. It is translated as CASRDRNYEQYF. The chain has TRBV6-1 and TRBJ2-7; TRBD1 agrees at 7 bases. This CDR3 is 12 amino acids long. Germline trimming cut 6 bases from V and 4 bases from J; bases unmatched to any gene: 3. CDR1 is MNHNS, CDR2 SASEGT, per germline.

The table lists this clonotype with a few counts. V gene TRBV6-2 or TRBV6-3 combines with J gene TRBJ1-5, with a possible D match to TRBD1 (6 bases). Germline CDR1 is MNHEY and CDR2 is SVGEGT. This CDR3 is built from 14 residues. V was shortened by 1 base and J by 7 bases, with 11 bases between the two germline ends. CDR3 protein: CASSYLGGWQPQHF. The CDR3 region has the DNA TGTGCCAGCAGTTACTTGGGGGGCTGGCAGCCCCAGCATTTT.

The rearrangement joins TRBV15 to TRBJ2-2; 8 bases map to TRBD2. From germline, CDR1 is LNHNV and CDR2 YYDKDF (reference sequence). The CDR3 consists of 15 residues. J lost 0 bases, V lost 5 bases, and 2 bases had no gene match. The CDR3 loop is CATSRGLANTGELFF. The CDR3 DNA is TGTGCCACCAGCCGGGGACTAGCGAACACCGGGGAGCTGTTTTTT.